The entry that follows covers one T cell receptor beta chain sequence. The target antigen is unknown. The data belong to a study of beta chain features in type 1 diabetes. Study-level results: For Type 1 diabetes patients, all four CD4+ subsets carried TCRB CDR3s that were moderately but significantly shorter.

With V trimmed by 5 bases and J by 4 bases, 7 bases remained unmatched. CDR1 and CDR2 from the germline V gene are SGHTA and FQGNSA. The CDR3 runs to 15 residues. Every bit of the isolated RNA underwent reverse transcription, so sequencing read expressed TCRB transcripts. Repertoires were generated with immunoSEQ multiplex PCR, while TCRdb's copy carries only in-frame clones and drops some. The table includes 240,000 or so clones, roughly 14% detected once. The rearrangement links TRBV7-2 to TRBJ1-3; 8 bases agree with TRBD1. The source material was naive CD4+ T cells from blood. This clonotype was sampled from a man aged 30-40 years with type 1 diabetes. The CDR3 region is CASSNQGTGGNTIYF. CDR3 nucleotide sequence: TGTGCCAGCAGCAACCAAGGGACAGGAGGAAACACCATATATTTT.